Sequencing of this T cell receptor beta chain was carried out in a study of blood T cells in healthy people across ages. With a J-beta primer mix and a sample-barcoded 5' primer, a second PCR ran about 6 to 11 cycles. Tagging of each cDNA molecule was performed by a template-switch adaptor with 12 random nucleotides. TCRdb ran MiXCR on the 5' RACE reads and lists one entry per CDR3 protein. This table holds around 820,000 distinct CDR3 sequences, 20% to 30% found once. Germline V gene lookup returns CDR1 MGHDK and CDR2 SYGVNS. There are 19 residues in the CDR3. Trimming removed 3 bases from V and 5 bases from J; junction bases left unmatched: 21. As concerns this clonotype: Its antigen is not known.

Overall study results and limits: CMV infection status of these donors was not known. The study regarded diversity estimates from one million T cells as underestimates.

The same sample was also studied in work on T cells of mothers and their children.

The chain links TRBV25-1 to TRBJ2-7; TRBD1 agrees at 8 bases. Sequencing input: blood. This TCR came from a boy younger than 18 in good health. The CDR3: CASSDTPGTGMSVPDEQYF. For the CDR3, the DNA is TGTGCCAGCAGTGACACGCCCGGGACAGGCATGTCGGTCCCGGACGAGCAGTACTTC.